One T cell receptor beta chain is described in this entry. Antigen: not known. This record belongs to a study of beta chain features in type 1 diabetes. Study-wide points: PCR might favor shorter templates, equally in patients and controls.

This CDR3 comprises 13 residues. Germline V gene lookup returns CDR1 SEHNR and CDR2 FQNEAQ (reference sequence). The V and J ends lost 3 bases and 1 base respectively, with 6 bases between them. Expressed TCRB transcripts were sequenced after all isolated RNA was converted to cDNA. The method was immunoSEQ multiplex PCR; TCRdb's version includes in-frame clones alone and lacks a portion of them. The profile shows 300,000 to 400,000 clones, 10% to 15% of them singletons. Sequenced input: naive CD4+ T cells from blood. The chain recombines TRBV7-9 with TRBJ1-1; D not resolved. The TCR comes from a young man in good health. The CDR3, as DNA: TGTGCCAGCAGCTTCAGTGGGAACACTGAAGCTTTCTTT. It codes for CASSFSGNTEAFF.